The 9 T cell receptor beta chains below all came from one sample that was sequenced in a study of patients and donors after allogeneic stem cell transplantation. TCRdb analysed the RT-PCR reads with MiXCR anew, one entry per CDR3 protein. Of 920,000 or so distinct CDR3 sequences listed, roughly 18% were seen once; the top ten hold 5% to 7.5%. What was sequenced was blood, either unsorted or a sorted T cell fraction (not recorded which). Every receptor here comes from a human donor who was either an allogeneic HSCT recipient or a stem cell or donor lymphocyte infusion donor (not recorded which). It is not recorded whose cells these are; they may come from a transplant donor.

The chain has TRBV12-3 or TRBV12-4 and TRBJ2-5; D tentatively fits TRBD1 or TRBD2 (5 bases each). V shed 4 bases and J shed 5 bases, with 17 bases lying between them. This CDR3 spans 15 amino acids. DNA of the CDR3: TGTGCCAGCAGTTCGACGAGGGGCTCCGCGGAGACCCAGTACTTC. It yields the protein CASSSTRGSAETQYF.

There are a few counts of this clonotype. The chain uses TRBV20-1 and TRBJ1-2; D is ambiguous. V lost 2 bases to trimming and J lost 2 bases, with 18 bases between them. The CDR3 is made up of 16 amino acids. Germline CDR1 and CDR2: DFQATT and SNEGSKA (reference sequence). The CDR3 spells CSARKLGVSLNYGYTF. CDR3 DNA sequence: TGCAGTGCTAGAAAGTTGGGCGTCAGCCTGAACTATGGCTACACCTTC.

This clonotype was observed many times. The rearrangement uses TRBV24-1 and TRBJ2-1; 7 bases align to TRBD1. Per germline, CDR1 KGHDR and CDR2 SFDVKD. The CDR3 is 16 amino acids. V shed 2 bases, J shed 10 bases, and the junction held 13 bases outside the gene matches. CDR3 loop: CATSDSGQARPREQFF. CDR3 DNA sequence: TGTGCCACCAGTGATTCCGGACAGGCCCGCCCGAGGGAGCAGTTCTTC.

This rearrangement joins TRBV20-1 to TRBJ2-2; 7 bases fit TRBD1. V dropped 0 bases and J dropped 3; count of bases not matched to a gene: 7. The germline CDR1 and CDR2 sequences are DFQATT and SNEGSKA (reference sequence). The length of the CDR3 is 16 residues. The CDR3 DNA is TGCAGTGCTAGAGAATGGTACAGGGGCTACACCGGGGAGCTGTTTTTT. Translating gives CSAREWYRGYTGELFF.

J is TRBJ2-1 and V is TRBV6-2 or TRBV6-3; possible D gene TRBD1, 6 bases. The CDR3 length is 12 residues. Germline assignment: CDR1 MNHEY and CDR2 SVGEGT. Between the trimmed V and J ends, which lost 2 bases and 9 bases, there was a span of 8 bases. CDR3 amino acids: CASSYQGTEQFF. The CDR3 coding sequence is TGTGCCAGCAGTTACCAGGGGACTGAGCAGTTCTTC.

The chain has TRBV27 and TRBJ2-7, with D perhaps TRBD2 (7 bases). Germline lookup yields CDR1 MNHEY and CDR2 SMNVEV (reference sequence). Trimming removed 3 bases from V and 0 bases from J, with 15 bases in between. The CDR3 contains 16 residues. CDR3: CASSFSRRGLSYEQYF. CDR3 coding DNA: TGTGCCAGCAGTTTTTCGAGGCGGGGGCTCTCCTACGAGCAGTACTTC.

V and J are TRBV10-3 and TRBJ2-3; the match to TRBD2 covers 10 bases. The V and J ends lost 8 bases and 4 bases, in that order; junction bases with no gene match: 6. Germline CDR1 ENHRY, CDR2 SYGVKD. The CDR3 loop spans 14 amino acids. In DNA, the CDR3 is TGTGCCATCCGGCTAGCGGGGGCCCCAGATACGCAGTATTTT. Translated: CAIRLAGAPDTQYF.

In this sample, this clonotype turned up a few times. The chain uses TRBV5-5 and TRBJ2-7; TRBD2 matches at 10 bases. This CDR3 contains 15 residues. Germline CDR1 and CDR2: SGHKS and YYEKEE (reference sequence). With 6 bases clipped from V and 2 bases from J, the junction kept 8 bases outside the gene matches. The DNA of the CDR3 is TGTGCCAGCACCACCAGGACTAGCGGCCCCTACGAGCAGTACTTC. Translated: CASTTRTSGPYEQYF.

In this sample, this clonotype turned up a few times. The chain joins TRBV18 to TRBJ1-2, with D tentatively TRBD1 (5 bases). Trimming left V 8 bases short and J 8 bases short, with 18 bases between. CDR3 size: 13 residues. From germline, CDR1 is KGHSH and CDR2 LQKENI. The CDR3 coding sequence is TGTGCCAGCCATTTGTATTGGGGCAAGGGCTACACCTTC. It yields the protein CASHLYWGKGYTF.